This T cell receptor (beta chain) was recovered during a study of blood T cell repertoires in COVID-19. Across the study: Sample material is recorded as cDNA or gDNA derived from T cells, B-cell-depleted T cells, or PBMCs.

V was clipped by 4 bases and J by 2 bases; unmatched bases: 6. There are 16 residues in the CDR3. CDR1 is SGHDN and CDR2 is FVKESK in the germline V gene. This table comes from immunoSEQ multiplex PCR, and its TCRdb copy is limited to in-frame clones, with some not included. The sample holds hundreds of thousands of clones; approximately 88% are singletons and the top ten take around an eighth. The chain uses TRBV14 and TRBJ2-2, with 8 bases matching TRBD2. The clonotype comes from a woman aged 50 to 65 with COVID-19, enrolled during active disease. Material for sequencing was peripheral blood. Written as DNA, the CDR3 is TGTGCCAGCAGCCTCAGCGGGGGAATTAACACCGGGGAGCTGTTTTTT. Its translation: CASSLSGGINTGELFF. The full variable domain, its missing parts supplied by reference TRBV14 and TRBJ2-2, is EAGVTQFPSHSVIEKGQTVTLRCDPISGHDNLYWYRRVMGKEIKFLLHFVKESKQDESGMPNNRFLAERTGGTYSTLKVQPAELEDSGVYFCASSLSGGINTGELFFGEGSRLTVL.